This T cell receptor beta chain stems from a study of human T cells and chemical hapten exposure. Time point: patch test 3, about 24 weeks after DPC sensitization. Regarding treatment: therapeutic diphenylcyclopropenone sensitization with weekly scalp DPC. The template was total RNA from unfractionated whole blood. V lost 1 base and J 11 bases, leaving 14 bases between the germline ends. The CDR3 is 13 residues long. TCRdb re-derived calls from the RACE reads in MiXCR, one entry per CDR3 protein. The repertoire holds tens of thousands of distinct CDR3 sequences, with more than 8% as singletons. The J gene is TRBJ2-5, the V gene TRBV12-3 or TRBV12-4; weak D call: TRBD2 (5 bases). This material consisted of whole blood, taken in connection with sensitization to the hapten diphenylcyclopropenone (DPC). This clonotype was obtained from a man aged 50 to 59 with alopecia areata. Some clones in this sample may be carry-over from other donors' samples. CDR3 residues: CASSLVASPSQYF. For the CDR3, the DNA is TGTGCCAGCAGTTTAGTGGCTAGCCCATCTCAGTACTTC.